The 24 T cell receptor beta chains listed next were all sequenced from one sample in a study of OX40 agonist ivuxolimab in advanced cancers. Method: immunoSEQ multiplex PCR; TCRdb's copy keeps in-frame clones and lacks some. The sample records about 50,000 clones, around nine tenths being singletons. Source: CD4+ or CD8+ T cells sorted from blood, taken in a trial of the OX40 agonist ivuxolimab. All receptors come from an adult with an advanced solid tumor such as melanoma, head and neck, liver or kidney cancer.

The genes are TRBV7-2 and TRBJ2-1; 7 bases align to TRBD1. The CDR3 covers 14 residues. Per the germline V gene, CDR1 is SGHTA and CDR2 is FQGNSA. V shed 7 bases and J 5 bases; nucleotides not matched to a gene: 8. CDR3 sequence: CASKRGHSNNEQFF. The CDR3 coding sequence is TGTGCCAGCAAAAGGGGGCACTCGAACAATGAGCAGTTCTTC.

This clone has a handful of counts. The chain recombines TRBV2 with TRBJ1-5; weak D call: TRBD1 (5 bases). Trimming left V 0 bases short and J 3 bases short, with 9 bases between. Germline loops: CDR1 SNHLY, CDR2 FYNNEI. The CDR3 is 15 residues long. CDR3 loop: CASSEALGTNQPQHF. DNA for the CDR3: TGTGCCAGCAGTGAAGCGCTGGGGACCAATCAGCCCCAGCATTTT. Full variable domain (missing parts from reference TRBV2 and TRBJ1-5): EPEVTQTPSHQVTQMGQEVILRCVPISNHLYFYWYRQILGQKVEFLVSFYNNEISEKSEIFDDQFSVERPDGSNFTLKIRSTKLEDSAMYFCASSEALGTNQPQHFGDGTRLSIL.

The chain uses TRBV4-1 and TRBJ1-3; D remains unclear. Trimming stripped 5 bases from V and 6 bases from J, with 11 bases between. Germline V gene lookup returns CDR1 MGHRA and CDR2 YSYEKL. The CDR3 loop spans 13 amino acids. The CDR3 sequence is CASSTRRANTIYF. The CDR3 DNA reads TGCGCCAGCAGCACCCGAAGGGCAAACACCATATATTTT.

The CDR3 DNA sequence: TGTGCCACCGAACCGGGACGAAACTATGGCTACACCTTC. Its translation is CATEPGRNYGYTF. The chain is built from TRBV2 and TRBJ1-2; tentatively, D is TRBD1 (5 bases). This CDR3 has 13 residues. CDR1 is SNHLY, CDR2 FYNNEI, per germline. V was trimmed by 10 bases and J by 2 bases, leaving 14 bases between them.

This chain links TRBV29-1 with TRBJ2-5, with 7 bases matching TRBD1. The germline V gene encodes CDR1 SQVTM and CDR2 ANQGSEA. Trimming removed 4 bases from V and 4 bases from J; junction bases left unmatched: 12. The CDR3 totals 15 residues. As DNA, the CDR3 is TGCAGCGTTGCCCGACACACAGGGGTAGGAGAGACCCAGTACTTC. Translating it yields CSVARHTGVGETQYF.

The CDR3 reads CASRRRSTDTQYF. The DNA for the CDR3 is TGTGCCAGCAGGAGACGGAGCACAGATACGCAGTATTTT. V and J are TRBV11-2 and TRBJ2-3; D uncertain. Deletions cut 6 bases from V and 0 bases from J, with 7 bases between. Per the germline V gene, CDR1 is SGHAT and CDR2 is FQNNGV. CDR3 size: 13 residues.

The CDR3 DNA follows: TGCGCCAGCAGCTTGGGCGGAGGACAGGGAGGCACCTACAATGAGCAGTTCTTC. It translates to CASSLGGGQGGTYNEQFF. The rearrangement joins TRBV5-1 to TRBJ2-1, with 8 bases lining up with TRBD1. The germline gives CDR1 SGHRS, CDR2 YFSETQ. V lost 0 bases, J lost 2 bases, and 10 bases stayed unmatched. The CDR3 covers 18 residues. Based on the CDR3 plus reference TRBV5-1 and TRBJ2-1, the full variable domain is KAGVTQTPRYLIKTRGQQVTLSCSPISGHRSVSWYQQTPGQGLQFLFEYFSETQRNKGNFPGRFSGRQFSNSRSEMNVSTLELGDSALYLCASSLGGGQGGTYNEQFFGPGTRLTVL.

This chain uses TRBV11-2 with TRBJ2-3; possibly TRBD2 for D (5 bases). Per the germline V gene, CDR1 is SGHAT and CDR2 is FQNNGV. The CDR3 runs 13 residues. Trimming cost V 8 bases and J 0 bases, with 9 bases left between them. The CDR3 loop is CASAGQSTDTQYF. For the CDR3, the DNA is TGTGCCAGCGCGGGCCAGAGCACAGATACGCAGTATTTT.

The V and J genes are TRBV10-3 and TRBJ1-1; D gene uncertain. The V and J ends lost 7 bases and 1 base respectively, with 16 bases between them. This CDR3 comprises 15 residues. The germline CDR1 and CDR2 sequences are ENHRY and SYGVKD. In DNA form, the CDR3 reads TGTGCCATCACGGCAGATCCTCAACCGAACACTGAAGCTTTCTTT. Translating gives CAITADPQPNTEAFF.

V gene TRBV13 combines with J gene TRBJ2-2; TRBD2 might be the D (6 bases). The CDR3 is 17 residues long. Trimming stripped 1 base from V and 7 bases from J, with 19 bases between. Germline V gene lookup returns CDR1 PRHDT and CDR2 FYEKMQ (reference sequence). CDR3 loop: CASSLVRSGERNGELFF. In nucleotides, the CDR3 is TGTGCCAGCAGCTTAGTCCGCTCGGGAGAGAGGAACGGGGAGCTGTTTTTT.

A remark on this clone: The sample carries other DNA sequences with the same CDR3. The chain is built from TRBV10-2 and TRBJ1-1, with unresolved D. Per the germline V gene, CDR1 is WSHSY and CDR2 is SAAADI. V dropped 3 bases and J dropped 1 base, with 6 bases sitting between them. The CDR3 sequence is 13 residues long. The CDR3 sequence is CASSDGENTEAFF. DNA for the CDR3: TGCGCCAGCAGTGACGGAGAGAACACTGAAGCTTTCTTT.

This sequence joins TRBV7-3 and TRBJ2-3, with D unclear. V was cut by 0 bases and J by 1 base, with 14 bases left in between. The CDR3 covers 17 residues. The germline V gene encodes CDR1 SGHTA and CDR2 FQGTGA. CDR3 protein: CASSLTAPTLRTDTQYF. The CDR3 DNA is TGTGCCAGCAGCTTAACGGCGCCTACCTTACGCACAGATACGCAGTATTTT.

The table lists this clone with a few counts. The chain combines TRBV5-6 with TRBJ2-3, with D perhaps given as TRBD1 or TRBD2 (5 bases each). The germline V and J ends were trimmed by 1 base and 4 bases, with 13 bases remaining between them. The CDR3 spans 15 residues. Germline V CDR1 and CDR2: SGHDT, YYEEEE. In nucleotides, the CDR3 is TGTGCCAGCAGCTTGTGGGACGACTCCTCAGATACGCAGTATTTT. Translated, it gives CASSLWDDSSDTQYF. Full variable domain (missing parts from reference TRBV5-6 and TRBJ2-3): DAGVTQSPTHLIKTRGQQVTLRCSPKSGHDTVSWYQQALGQGPQFIFQYYEEEERQRGNFPDRFSGHQFPNYSSELNVNALLLGDSALYLCASSLWDDSSDTQYFGPGTRLTVL.

This clone was seen just once. V is TRBV5-1 and J is TRBJ2-3; possible D gene TRBD2, 6 bases. V lost 0 bases and J lost 0, with 11 bases in between. The germline V gene has CDR1 SGHRS and CDR2 YFSETQ. This CDR3 contains 16 residues. The CDR3 nucleotides are TGCGCCAGCAGCTTGGGAGTTAGCGGTAGCACAGATACGCAGTATTTT. Protein sequence: CASSLGVSGSTDTQYF.

The CDR3 sequence: CASSLDRGDLYGYTF. CDR3 coding DNA: TGTGCCAGCTCACTGGACAGGGGAGATCTCTATGGCTACACCTTC. The chain couples TRBV18 to TRBJ1-2; 9 nucleotides line up with TRBD1. The CDR3 covers 15 residues. The trim removed 4 bases at V and 4 bases at J, leaving 7 bases unmatched. Germline V gene data show CDR1 as KGHSH and CDR2 as LQKENI.

V gene TRBV6-5 combines with J gene TRBJ1-3; maybe TRBD1 (6 bases). The CDR3 has 15 amino acids. From germline, CDR1 is MNHEY and CDR2 SVGAGI. Trimming left V 6 bases short and J 0 bases short, with 12 bases between. The DNA for the CDR3 is TGTGCCAGCAGCCAAGGGGGACGCTCTGGAAACACCATATATTTT. It encodes CASSQGGRSGNTIYF.

The V call is TRBV7-9, the J call TRBJ1-1, with 8 nucleotides matching TRBD1. Germline V lookup: CDR1 SEHNR, CDR2 FQNEAQ (reference sequence). The CDR3 has 15 amino acids. The ends lost 3 bases at V and 1 base at J; junction bases unmatched: 4. The CDR3 DNA follows: TGTGCCAGCAGCTTGGAGGGACAGGCGAACACTGAAGCTTTCTTT. It is translated as CASSLEGQANTEAFF.

The chain joins TRBV2 to TRBJ1-2, with 12 bases matching TRBD1. The germline V gene has CDR1 SNHLY and CDR2 FYNNEI. V trimming: 8 bases; J trimming: 8 bases; junction bases outside the gene matches: 12. This CDR3 has 15 amino acids. The CDR3 is CASGLGTGGASGYTF. CDR3 nucleotide sequence: TGTGCCAGCGGACTCGGGACAGGGGGCGCGTCGGGCTACACCTTC.

The rearrangement uses TRBV19 and TRBJ1-2; maybe TRBD1 (6 bases). Per the germline V gene, CDR1 is LNHDA and CDR2 is SQIVND (reference sequence). This CDR3 has 13 amino acids. V lost 5 bases, J lost 8 bases, and 15 bases lay in between. CDR3 DNA: TGTGCCAGTAGTCGGCAGGGGTTTGAGGGCTACACCTTC. As protein: CASSRQGFEGYTF.

This chain connects TRBV19 to TRBJ2-7; 9 nucleotides match TRBD1. V lost 8 bases and J lost 4; bases outside the gene matches: 9. This CDR3 is built from 14 residues. The V gene's germline CDR1 is LNHDA and CDR2 SQIVND (reference sequence). CDR3 sequence (DNA): TGTGCCAGTCTTACCGGGACAGGGTTATACGAGCAGTACTTC. Protein sequence: CASLTGTGLYEQYF.

The chain recombines TRBV30 with TRBJ1-5, with TRBD1 matching 8 bases. Looked up from germline, CDR1 is GTSNPN and CDR2 is SVGIG (reference sequence). After removal of 2 bases from V and 6 bases from J, the junction contained 9 bases not matched to a gene. This CDR3 is 15 amino acids long. The CDR3 DNA reads as TGTGCCTGGAGTCATCCGGACAGGGCCACTCAGCCCCAGCATTTT. This codes for CAWSHPDRATQPQHF.

The chain uses TRBV5-6 and TRBJ2-1, with D hard to call. Germline loops: CDR1 SGHDT, CDR2 YYEEEE. There are 12 residues in the CDR3. With 1 base removed from V and 7 bases from J, the gap between germline ends came to 6 bases. The DNA of the CDR3 is TGTGCCAGCAGCTTGCTTCTGAATGAGCAGTTCTTC. Amino acids: CASSLLLNEQFF.

In this sample, this clone turned up a few times. This chain joins TRBV6-1 and TRBJ1-2; 7 nucleotides align to TRBD1. The CDR3 has 14 amino acids. V trimming: 1 base; J trimming: 7 bases; junction bases outside the gene matches: 6. Germline values: CDR1 MNHNS, CDR2 SASEGT. Here the CDR3 reads CASSEEAGGSGYTF. The CDR3 DNA sequence: TGTGCCAGCAGTGAAGAAGCAGGGGGAAGTGGCTACACCTTC.

The rearrangement links TRBV5-1 to TRBJ1-1; maybe TRBD1 (5 bases). CDR3 length: 13 residues. CDR1 and CDR2 from the germline V gene are SGHRS and YFSETQ. Trimming cost V 0 bases and J 5 bases, with 8 bases left between them. CDR3 region: CASSLVGATEAFF. CDR3 bases: TGCGCCAGCAGCTTGGTTGGGGCAACTGAAGCTTTCTTT.